The 15 T cell receptor beta chains in this list originate from one sample, sequenced in a study of CD8+CD57+ T cells in acquired aplastic anemia. Only patients with CD8+CD57+ cell expansion on flow cytometry were chosen for sequencing. Genomic DNA served as template for TCR beta VDJ and CDR3 profiling. One entry per CDR3 protein, called by TCRdb with MiXCR from the reads. The repertoire consists of roughly 93,000 distinct CDR3 sequences, with roughly two thirds occurring once and the leading ten covering approximately 65%. Material: sorted CD4+, CD8+, or CD8+CD57+ T cells (not recorded which) from PBMCs. The receptor source for this set is a human donor with aplastic anemia.

The V gene is TRBV20-1, the J gene TRBJ1-1; a weak D match, TRBD1 (6 bases). Germline CDR1 reads DFQATT; CDR2 reads SNEGSKA (reference sequence). This CDR3 is built from 12 residues. The V gene lost 4 bases and the J gene lost 3 bases, with 9 bases spanning the gap. The CDR3 DNA reads as TGCAGTGCTACGGACAGACACACTGAAGCTTTCTTT. Translating it yields CSATDRHTEAFF.

V is TRBV29-1 and J is TRBJ2-4; TRBD1 matches 7 bases. CDR1 is SQVTM and CDR2 is ANQGSEA in the germline V gene. The J segment lost 5 bases and the V segment lost 7 bases, leaving 2 bases of the junction unmatched. This CDR3 comprises 11 residues. CDR3 DNA sequence: TGCAGCGGTGGGACAGAAAACATTCAGTACTTC. It is translated as CSGGTENIQYF.

This clonotype has a handful of counts. This chain links TRBV24-1 with TRBJ2-3; TRBD1 matches at 8 bases. This CDR3 has 13 amino acids. Germline CDR1 and CDR2: KGHDR and SFDVKD. The J segment lost 6 bases and the V segment lost 9 bases, leaving 7 bases of the junction unmatched. The CDR3 is CATLTGARDTQYF. DNA of the CDR3: TGTGCCACCCTGACAGGGGCGAGGGATACGCAGTATTTT.

For this clonotype: At one boundary the junction diverges from the germline segment, which might be a read error. This chain uses TRBV6-2 or TRBV6-3 with TRBJ2-7, with D maybe TRBD2 (6 bases). The CDR3 covers 14 residues. Germline values: CDR1 MNHEY, CDR2 SVGEGT. This CDR3 is CASTGAEATYEQYF. The CDR3, as DNA: TGTGCAAGCACGGGAGCGGAGGCGACCTACGAGCAGTACTTC.

This clonotype has only one observation. The chain is built from TRBV5-4 and TRBJ2-7; TRBD2 matches 7 bases. V lost 4 bases to trimming and J lost 0 bases; unmatched junction nucleotides: 7. This CDR3 has 15 amino acids. Germline CDR1 SGHNT, CDR2 YYREEE (reference sequence). The CDR3 DNA reads TGTGCCAGCAGCGCCGGGACTACAAACTCCTACGAGCAGTACTTC. It encodes CASSAGTTNSYEQYF.

The chain uses TRBV20-1 and TRBJ1-3; D remains unclear. V shed 2 bases and J shed 0 bases, with 5 bases lying between them. The CDR3 extends over 13 amino acids. Germline V gives CDR1 DFQATT, CDR2 SNEGSKA (reference sequence). The chain's CDR3 is CSARPASGNTIYF. The CDR3, as DNA: TGCAGTGCTAGACCGGCCTCTGGAAACACCATATATTTT.

This clonotype was seen just once. This chain joins TRBV14 and TRBJ2-7; TRBD1 aligns across 9 bases. The V segment lost 6 bases and the J segment 2 bases; nucleotides outside the gene matches: 5. CDR1 and CDR2 from the germline V gene are SGHDN and FVKESK. This CDR3 region has 14 residues. CDR3 DNA sequence: TGTGCCAGCAGGGGGGGACAGGGTCCCTACGAGCAGTACTTC. Protein: CASRGGQGPYEQYF.

The chain joins TRBV14 to TRBJ2-3, with 8 bases aligning to TRBD2. The DNA end is more similar to TRBJ2-2, so the J call may be wrong. This CDR3 contains 15 residues. Germline V gives CDR1 SGHDN, CDR2 FVKESK. The CDR3 region has the DNA TGTGCCAGCAGCCAAGCGGGGGGGACCACCGGGGAGCTGTTTTTT. Amino acid sequence: CASSQAGGTTGELFF.

The chain links TRBV2 to TRBJ1-2; the match to TRBD1 covers 8 bases. The germline V gene has CDR1 SNHLY and CDR2 FYNNEI. Trimming removed 7 bases from V and 5 bases from J; junction bases left unmatched: 9. This CDR3 comprises 14 residues. The DNA of the CDR3 is TGTGCCAGCACGACAGGGGCGTTTAGGTATGGCTACACCTTC. Translating it yields CASTTGAFRYGYTF.

The chain employs TRBV20-1 and TRBJ1-2; the D gene is possibly TRBD1 (5 bases). Trimming cost V 2 bases and J 2 bases, with 15 bases left between them. CDR1 and CDR2 (germline): DFQATT, SNEGSKA (reference sequence). The CDR3 has 15 amino acids. CDR3 DNA: TGCAGTGCTAGACACACCGCGGACATAAACTATGGCTACACCTTC. Protein product: CSARHTADINYGYTF.

J is TRBJ2-6 and V is TRBV12-3 or TRBV12-4, with D hard to call. The length of the CDR3 is 15 residues. The V end lost 1 base, the J end lost 0 bases, and 4 bases lay between the germline ends. The CDR3 region is CASSLVASGANVLTF. CDR3 DNA: TGTGCCAGCAGTTTAGTAGCCTCTGGGGCCAACGTCCTGACTTTC.

The chain is built from TRBV19 and TRBJ1-6; weak D call: TRBD1 (6 bases). Germline assignment: CDR1 LNHDA and CDR2 SQIVND (reference sequence). This CDR3 contains 13 residues. Trimming took 4 bases from V and 9 from J, leaving 10 bases between them. The CDR3 loop is CASSRQEVSPLHF. The CDR3 bases are TGTGCCAGTAGTAGACAGGAGGTTTCACCCCTCCACTTT.

The CDR3 here is CATSDYNYGYTF. In nucleotides, the CDR3 is TGTGCCACCAGTGATTACAACTATGGCTACACCTTC. The chain carries TRBV24-1 and TRBJ1-2; D is uncertain. The CDR3 is made up of 12 amino acids. The germline gives CDR1 KGHDR, CDR2 SFDVKD. V was pared by 2 bases and J by 2 bases, with 2 bases between.

This clonotype was detected many times. The V gene is TRBV27, the J gene TRBJ2-7, with D perhaps TRBD2 (6 bases). Germline CDR1 MNHEY, CDR2 SMNVEV (reference sequence). This CDR3 contains 15 residues. V was cut by 6 bases and J by 4 bases, with 19 bases left in between. The CDR3 reads CASSRTISGYYEQYF. DNA of the CDR3: TGTGCCAGCAGCCGTACGATTAGCGGATATTACGAGCAGTACTTC.

J is TRBJ2-1 and V is TRBV7-2; no clear D gene. CDR3 length: 11 amino acids. The V and J ends lost 5 bases and 12 bases respectively, with 11 bases between them. CDR1 and CDR2 from the germline V gene are SGHTA and FQGNSA. CDR3 nucleotides: TGTGCCAGCAGCGGTCCCTTAGGGCAGTTCTTC. Translating it yields CASSGPLGQFF.